The T cell receptor (beta chain) described here comes from a study of molecular identifiers for immune sequencing clone quantification. In the sort, naive CD8 T cells were defined as CD8+CD4-CCR7+CD45RA+. This clonotype was recorded many times. Bulk TCR libraries used previously described methods and listed TCR primers. TCRdb itself ran the PCR reads through MiXCR, one entry per CDR3 protein. Among around 470,000 distinct CDR3 sequences listed, around 25% were seen once. This CDR3 spans 14 amino acids. Germline V lookup: CDR1 SGHRS, CDR2 YFSETQ. The ends were cut back, 0 bases at V and 0 bases at J, with 7 bases in the middle.

The gene calls are TRBV5-1 and TRBJ2-7; D is ambiguous. The origin of this receptor is a human donor in good health. Some libraries in this study had Jurkat cell RNA spiked in. The specimen sequenced was naive CD8+ T cells from blood, with Jurkat cell RNA spiked in. Subset denoted: FACS-sorted CD8+CD4-CCR7+CD45RA+ naive T cells. For the CDR3, the DNA is TGCGCCAGCAGCTTGGGGGTAAACTCCTACGAGCAGTACTTC. Translation: CASSLGVNSYEQYF.